These 20 T cell receptor beta chains came from one sample sequenced in a study of blood T cell repertoires in COVID-19. Generated by immunoSEQ multiplex PCR, the TCRdb table keeps only in-frame clones and is missing some. Among 250,000 to 400,000 clones listed, approximately 87% were seen once. Source material: peripheral blood. The receptors shown here come from a woman aged 25 to 39 with COVID-19, enrolled during active disease.

The chain recombines TRBV27 with TRBJ2-1; 8 bases are a match to TRBD2. This CDR3 region has 13 residues. Per the germline V gene, CDR1 is MNHEY and CDR2 is SMNVEV (reference sequence). Unmatched junction bases numbered 1, after V lost 3 bases and J lost 6 bases. The CDR3 DNA reads as TGTGCCAGCAGTTTGGCGGGAGGCAATGAGCAGTTCTTC. This translates into CASSLAGGNEQFF.

The CDR3 loop reads CASSYSEGGDEQYF. The CDR3 DNA reads TGTGCCAGCAGTTACTCGGAGGGGGGGGACGAGCAGTACTTC. This rearrangement joins TRBV6-5 to TRBJ2-7; TRBD2 is a possible D gene (7 bases). Germline CDR1 reads MNHEY; CDR2 reads SVGAGI. V dropped 0 bases and J dropped 5 bases, with 11 bases sitting between them. CDR3 length: 14 residues.

This chain uses TRBV5-5 with TRBJ2-7; possible D gene TRBD1, 5 bases. CDR1 is SGHKS, CDR2 YYEKEE, per germline (reference sequence). Trimming pared 4 bases from V and 2 bases from J, leaving 16 bases between. This CDR3 has 15 amino acids. The CDR3 loop reads CASSVTSGFTYEQYF. The CDR3 coding sequence is TGTGCCAGCAGCGTAACCTCAGGGTTCACCTACGAGCAGTACTTC.

This clone was detected a few times. V gene TRBV5-1 combines with J gene TRBJ2-1, with D perhaps matching TRBD2 (6 bases). There are 14 residues in the CDR3. Germline CDR1 and CDR2: SGHRS and YFSETQ. With 3 bases removed from V and 4 bases from J, the gap between germline ends came to 11 bases. The chain's CDR3 is CASSSTSYYNEQFF. DNA for the CDR3: TGCGCCAGCAGCTCGACTAGTTATTACAATGAGCAGTTCTTC.

The rearrangement uses TRBV5-1 and TRBJ2-2; 8 bases map to TRBD2. The CDR3 is made up of 18 amino acids. CDR1 is SGHRS, CDR2 YFSETQ, per germline. The V segment lost 4 bases and the J segment 1 base; nucleotides outside the gene matches: 12. The CDR3 region is CASSSEIRLAMNTGELFF. CDR3 in DNA: TGCGCCAGCAGCAGCGAAATCAGACTAGCGATGAACACCGGGGAGCTGTTTTTT.

This chain uses TRBV19 with TRBJ1-5, with D uncertain. Deletions cut 5 bases from V and 6 bases from J, with 8 bases between. The CDR3 extends over 12 amino acids. The germline gives CDR1 LNHDA, CDR2 SQIVND (reference sequence). The CDR3 protein is CASSSGFQPQHF. DNA for the CDR3: TGTGCCAGTAGTTCCGGGTTTCAGCCCCAGCATTTT.

J is TRBJ2-3 and V is TRBV19; 7 bases match TRBD2. CDR1 is LNHDA, CDR2 SQIVND, per germline (reference sequence). Trimming at V came to 3 bases and at J to 2 bases, leaving 11 bases not matched to a gene. The CDR3 contains 17 residues. The DNA of the CDR3 is TGTGCCAGTAGTATTCTCGGGAGGAGGGCCGACACAGATACGCAGTATTTT. This encodes CASSILGRRADTDTQYF.

The chain employs TRBV18 and TRBJ2-7; 9 bases match TRBD1. V was clipped by 3 bases and J by 7 bases; unmatched bases: 7. Germline lookup yields CDR1 KGHSH and CDR2 LQKENI. There are 14 residues in the CDR3. The CDR3 reads CASSPGQGGGEQYF. The CDR3 DNA sequence: TGTGCCAGCTCACCGGGACAGGGAGGCGGGGAGCAGTACTTC. Together with reference TRBV18 and TRBJ2-7, the CDR3 gives the full variable domain: NAGVMQNPRHLVRRRGQEARLRCSPMKGHSHVYWYRQLPEEGLKFMVYLQKENIIDESGMPKERFSAEFPKEGPSILRIQQVVRGDSAAYFCASSPGQGGGEQYFGPGTRLTVT.

The chain joins TRBV3-1 (or the pseudogene TRBV3-2) to TRBJ1-1; TRBD1 aligns across 7 bases. The V segment lost 1 base and the J segment 1 base; nucleotides outside the gene matches: 3. The germline V gene encodes CDR1 LGHDT and CDR2 YNNKEL (reference sequence). CDR3 length: 15 amino acids. The CDR3 DNA sequence: TGTGCCAGCAGCCAAGGGGCAGGGGGGAACACTGAAGCTTTCTTT. This translates into CASSQGAGGNTEAFF.

The chain uses TRBV2 and TRBJ2-7; maybe TRBD1 (5 bases). CDR1 and CDR2 from the germline V gene are SNHLY and FYNNEI. The germline V and J ends were trimmed by 5 bases and 4 bases, with 9 bases remaining between them. The CDR3 has 12 amino acids. CDR3 protein: CASSTQGYEQYF. The CDR3 DNA reads TGTGCCAGCAGTACTCAGGGTTACGAGCAGTACTTC.

The chain uses TRBV6-5 and TRBJ2-2; TRBD1 matches 9 bases. The germline gives CDR1 MNHEY, CDR2 SVGAGI. After removal of 4 bases from V and 6 bases from J, the junction contained 0 bases not matched to a gene. CDR3 size: 13 residues. In nucleotides, the CDR3 is TGTGCCAGCAGTTGGACAGGGGCCGGGGAGCTGTTTTTT. Its protein is CASSWTGAGELFF.

Notes on this clone: This CDR3 is also generated by other DNA sequences in the sample. The chain has TRBV20-1 and TRBJ2-7; the match to TRBD2 covers 12 bases. This CDR3 has 14 amino acids. The V and J ends lost 3 bases and 3 bases, in that order; junction bases with no gene match: 3. CDR1 is DFQATT and CDR2 is SNEGSKA in the germline V gene (reference sequence). The CDR3, as DNA: TGCAGTGCTAGTCGGACTAGCGGGAACTACGAGCAGTACTTC. Amino acid sequence: CSASRTSGNYEQYF.

The rearrangement links TRBV10-3 to TRBJ2-3, with 11 bases lining up with TRBD2. Germline V gene sequence: CDR1 ENHRY, CDR2 SYGVKD. This CDR3 is 15 amino acids long. Losses at the gene ends were 10 bases for V and 0 bases for J; bases not matched to a gene: 6. The CDR3 nucleotides read TGTGCCACCGGGACTAGCGGAAAAAGCACAGATACGCAGTATTTT. Translation gives CATGTSGKSTDTQYF.

V is TRBV5-8 and J is TRBJ1-4; D not certain. The CDR3 consists of 15 residues. Germline CDR1 SGHTS, CDR2 YDEGEE. Trimming took 0 bases from V and 8 from J, leaving 14 bases between them. The CDR3 loop is CASSLAAGSREKLFF. For the CDR3, the DNA is TGTGCCAGCAGCTTGGCCGCGGGCAGTCGCGAAAAACTGTTTTTT.

This chain uses TRBV28 with TRBJ1-2, with TRBD1 matching 7 bases. CDR3 length: 16 amino acids. Germline V gene data show CDR1 as MDHEN and CDR2 as SYDVKM. Trimming at V came to 5 bases and at J to 5 bases, leaving 14 bases not matched to a gene. CDR3 in DNA: TGTGCCAGCAGTCTCCTCGTGGAGGGGGCGCGGTATGGCTACACCTTC. Translation gives CASSLLVEGARYGYTF.

The V and J genes are TRBV18 and TRBJ1-5; possibly TRBD1 for D (6 bases). This CDR3 is 17 amino acids long. Germline V gene sequence: CDR1 KGHSH, CDR2 LQKENI. Trimming took 4 bases from V and 0 from J, leaving 16 bases between them. The CDR3 is CASSQTGSSNSNQPQHF. The CDR3 nucleotides read TGTGCCAGCTCACAGACAGGTAGTTCTAATAGCAATCAGCCCCAGCATTTT. Complete variable domain (other parts from reference TRBV18 and TRBJ1-5): NAGVMQNPRHLVRRRGQEARLRCSPMKGHSHVYWYRQLPEEGLKFMVYLQKENIIDESGMPKERFSAEFPKEGPSILRIQQVVRGDSAAYFCASSQTGSSNSNQPQHFGDGTRLSIL.

The genes are TRBV4-1 and TRBJ1-1, with D maybe TRBD1 (5 bases). V lost 0 bases and J 0 bases, leaving 8 bases between the germline ends. Germline CDR1 and CDR2: MGHRA and YSYEKL. The CDR3 consists of 15 residues. CDR3 region: CASSQEVRVNTEAFF. The CDR3 coding sequence is TGCGCCAGCAGCCAAGAAGTCAGGGTGAACACTGAAGCTTTCTTT.

The chain is built from TRBV30 and TRBJ1-4; D unclear. Germline loops: CDR1 GTSNPN, CDR2 SVGIG (reference sequence). The CDR3 covers 15 residues. Trimming removed 3 bases at V and 1 base at J, with 12 bases between. Written as DNA, the CDR3 is TGTGCCTGGAGCATCATCGGGGTAACTAATGAAAAACTGTTTTTT. This translates into CAWSIIGVTNEKLFF. Based on the CDR3 plus reference TRBV30 and TRBJ1-4, the full variable domain is SQTIHQWPATLVQPVGSPLSLECTVEGTSNPNLYWYRQAAGRGLQLLFYSVGIGQISSEVPQNLSASRPQDRQFILSSKKLLLSDSGFYLCAWSIIGVTNEKLFFGSGTQLSVL.

This chain links TRBV11-2 with TRBJ2-3, with TRBD2 matching 10 bases. The CDR3 extends over 14 amino acids. V was pared by 5 bases and J by 3 bases, with 2 bases of the junction left unmatched. Germline loops: CDR1 SGHAT, CDR2 FQNNGV. DNA of the CDR3: TGTGCCAGCAGCCTACTAGCGGGAACAGATACGCAGTATTTT. Translating it yields CASSLLAGTDTQYF.

CDR3 in amino acids: CASSESLTGWRNTIYF. DNA of the CDR3: TGTGCCAGCAGTGAATCGCTAACAGGGTGGAGAAACACCATATATTTT. The V gene is TRBV25-1, the J gene TRBJ1-3, with a weak D call TRBD1 (6 bases). Germline V lookup: CDR1 MGHDK, CDR2 SYGVNS. The CDR3 has 16 residues. The germline V and J ends were trimmed by 1 base and 5 bases, with 15 bases remaining between them.